This T cell receptor (beta chain) was observed in a study of cytomegalovirus exposure and HLA in healthy donors. This CDR3 spans 15 amino acids. V lost 2 bases to trimming and J lost 4 bases; unmatched junction nucleotides: 4. Germline assignment: CDR1 MRHNA and CDR2 SNTAGT. PCR amplification relied on 60 Vbeta primers (plus 13 Jbeta primers). The method was immunoSEQ multiplex PCR; TCRdb's version includes in-frame clones alone and lacks a portion of them. This table holds 150,000 to 200,000 clones, approximately 85% found once. Study findings and constraints: Presence/absence analyses treated sequencing depth as roughly uniform across donors. The dataset shows that most TCR sequences were rare, while some public TCRs occurred in many donors.

Comments on this clone: The antigen remains undetermined.

This rearrangement joins TRBV6-4 to TRBJ2-1; TRBD2 matches at 8 bases. Sample: PBMCs. The TCR was taken from a young man in good health and CMV-seropositive. The CDR3 DNA reads as TGTGCCAGCAGTGACGAAGCGGGGGCATACAATGAGCAGTTCTTC. As protein: CASSDEAGAYNEQFF.